These 11 T cell receptor beta chains originate from one sample sequenced in a study of cytomegalovirus exposure and HLA in healthy donors. The PCR employed 60 Vbeta primers together with 13 Jbeta primers. The repertoire was sequenced with immunoSEQ multiplex PCR; TCRdb's copy has only in-frame clones and lacks some. This table holds 75,000 to 80,000 clones, about 70% found once. The sequencing sample was made of PBMCs. The receptors stem from a male donor in good health and CMV-seropositive.

The chain has TRBV5-6 and TRBJ2-5; 8 bases fit TRBD1. J gave up 1 base and V 2 bases, and 4 bases lay outside the gene matches. The CDR3 contains 15 residues. Germline V lookup: CDR1 SGHDT, CDR2 YYEEEE. The CDR3 DNA reads as TGTGCCAGCAGCTTTAGGACAGGGCCCCAAGAGACCCAGTACTTC. It codes for CASSFRTGPQETQYF.

The rearrangement uses TRBV6-1 and TRBJ1-5; TRBD1 agrees at 10 bases. CDR1 is MNHNS, CDR2 SASEGT, per germline. The CDR3 totals 14 residues. The trim removed 8 bases at V and 5 bases at J, leaving 6 bases unmatched. The CDR3 sequence is CASATGGLDQPQHF. The DNA for the CDR3 is TGTGCCAGCGCGACAGGGGGCCTAGATCAGCCCCAGCATTTT.

This clone showed up just a few times. The chain carries TRBV9 and TRBJ2-7; weak D call: TRBD1 (5 bases). Germline CDR1 SGDLS, CDR2 YYNGEE. The CDR3 contains 14 residues. Trimming took off 0 bases at V and 6 bases at J, with 13 bases between the two ends. The CDR3: CASSVAFSGLEQYF. The DNA of the CDR3 is TGTGCCAGCAGCGTAGCTTTCTCAGGGCTCGAGCAGTACTTC.

This clone was recorded a few times. The V call is TRBV6-6, the J call TRBJ2-7; 11 positions agree with TRBD1. Germline CDR1 and CDR2: MNHNY and SVGAGI (reference sequence). There are 14 residues in the CDR3. Trimming cost V 5 bases and J 4 bases; bases outside gene matches: 4. Here the CDR3 reads CASSLGTGGYEQYF. CDR3 nucleotides: TGTGCCAGCAGTCTCGGGACAGGGGGATACGAGCAGTACTTC.

This chain joins TRBV11-2 and TRBJ1-3; D not certain. V lost 2 bases, J lost 0 bases, and 5 bases lay in between. The length of the CDR3 is 14 residues. Germline loops: CDR1 SGHAT, CDR2 FQNNGV. As DNA, the CDR3 is TGTGCCAGCAGCTTACAGTACTCTGGAAACACCATATATTTT. Residues: CASSLQYSGNTIYF.

The rearrangement joins TRBV7-2 to TRBJ2-5; D possibly corresponds to TRBD2 (6 bases). The CDR3 has 12 amino acids. The V end lost 5 bases, the J end lost 10 bases, and 14 bases lay between the germline ends. CDR1 and CDR2 (germline): SGHTA, FQGNSA. The CDR3 spells CASSRDRGGQYF. DNA of the CDR3: TGTGCCAGCAGCCGGGACCGGGGAGGCCAGTACTTC.

The chain recombines TRBV14 with TRBJ1-1; a possible D gene is TRBD1 (5 bases). The V gene's germline CDR1 is SGHDN and CDR2 FVKESK. Trimming removed 0 bases from V and 4 bases from J, with 12 bases in between. The CDR3 has 15 amino acids. CDR3 sequence reads: CASSQDRRGVTEAFF. CDR3 sequence (DNA): TGTGCCAGCAGCCAAGATCGTCGGGGGGTCACTGAAGCTTTCTTT.

The rearrangement joins TRBV30 to TRBJ2-7, with D perhaps TRBD1 (6 bases). This CDR3 is 12 amino acids long. Germline V gene lookup returns CDR1 GTSNPN and CDR2 SVGIG (reference sequence). V gave up 1 base and J gave up 3 bases, with 7 bases separating them. CDR3 in amino acids: CAWSEQGYEQYF. CDR3 bases: TGTGCCTGGAGTGAACAGGGCTACGAGCAGTACTTC.

The chain uses TRBV19 and TRBJ2-5, with 10 bases lining up with TRBD2. The CDR3 sequence is 15 residues long. V dropped 4 bases and J dropped 3; count of bases not matched to a gene: 5. CDR1 LNHDA and CDR2 SQIVND come from the germline V gene (reference sequence). The DNA of the CDR3 is TGTGCCAGTAGTACCCTCGGGACTAGCGAAGAGACCCAGTACTTC. It translates to CASSTLGTSEETQYF.

The CDR3 region is CASSPGLAGGFADTQYF. In nucleotides, the CDR3 is TGCGCCAGCAGCCCGGGACTAGCGGGGGGGTTTGCAGATACGCAGTATTTT. The chain joins TRBV5-1 to TRBJ2-3, with 16 nucleotides matching TRBD2. Germline loops: CDR1 SGHRS, CDR2 YFSETQ. V was clipped by 4 bases and J by 4 bases; unmatched bases: 6. The CDR3 spans 17 residues.

The V gene is TRBV7-3, the J gene TRBJ2-7; 7 bases agree with TRBD2. The germline V gene has CDR1 SGHTA and CDR2 FQGTGA. This CDR3 is 15 amino acids long. Trimming at V came to 3 bases and at J to 3 bases, leaving 8 bases not matched to a gene. The CDR3 sequence is CASSFAGTTNYEQYF. DNA of the CDR3: TGTGCCAGCAGCTTCGCCGGGACTACAAACTACGAGCAGTACTTC. The whole variable domain, remainder taken from reference TRBV7-3 and TRBJ2-7, is GAGVSQTPSNKVTEKGKYVELRCDPISGHTALYWYRQSLGQGPEFLIYFQGTGAADDSGLPNDRFFAVRPEGSVSTLKIQRTERGDSAVYLCASSFAGTTNYEQYFGPGTRLTVT.